This paragraph reports one T cell receptor (beta chain). Authors' data handling: Researchers report that nucleated cell counts were estimated from reference gene primer amplification. Using immunoSEQ multiplex PCR, the repertoire was profiled, and TCRdb retains in-frame clones only, with some absent. Clone size and V and J calls were adopted from that table, with D and trimming inferred from the DNA. Of about 260,000 clones listed, around 90% were seen once; the top ten hold 0.7%. This sample is drawn from a study of blood T cell repertoires in COVID-19. On the study more broadly: Both acute and convalescent COVID-19 samples were obtained from the United States, Italy and Spain. In each case, the material was cDNA or gDNA derived from T cells, B-cell-depleted T cells, or PBMCs.

CDR1 and CDR2 (germline): MNHEY, SVGEGT. The V and J ends lost 5 bases and 3 bases respectively, with 14 bases between them. There are 14 residues in the CDR3. The chain combines TRBV6-2 or TRBV6-3 with TRBJ2-7, with D possibly being TRBD2 (6 bases). The specimen was peripheral blood. This sequence was found in a human donor in a cohort sampled during active COVID-19. CDR3 sequence reads: CASSDRDSYYEQYF. The DNA of the CDR3 is TGTGCCAGCAGTGACCGGGACTCCTACTACGAGCAGTACTTC.